These 15 T cell receptor beta chains came from one sample sequenced in a study of control samples from healthy donors and cancer patients. TCRdb's table, derived via immunoSEQ multiplex PCR, lists solely in-frame clones and lacks some. The table has about 130,000 clones, 85% to 95% seen once. Input material: PBMCs. All receptors come from a man older than 75 with head and neck cancer.

As DNA, the CDR3 is TGCGCCAGCAGGGGAGTCGACCTACTGGAAAACATTCAGTACTTC. This sequence encodes CASRGVDLLENIQYF. This rearrangement joins TRBV5-1 to TRBJ2-4, with D maybe TRBD2 (5 bases). Germline CDR1 SGHRS, CDR2 YFSETQ. V gave up 5 bases and J gave up 5 bases, with 17 bases separating them. CDR3 length: 15 residues.

This chain uses TRBV27 with TRBJ2-4, with D perhaps TRBD1 or TRBD2 (7 bases each). The CDR3 is 13 residues long. V was shortened by 6 bases and J by 9 bases, with 15 bases between the two germline ends. The germline V gene encodes CDR1 MNHEY and CDR2 SMNVEV (reference sequence). DNA for the CDR3: TGTGCCAGCAGGGGGACAGCGGGGACCATTCAGTACTTC. It translates to CASRGTAGTIQYF.

This clone was seen only once. V usage is TRBV19 and J usage is TRBJ2-7, with TRBD1 identical over 7 bases. V was pared by 6 bases and J by 6 bases, with 5 bases of the junction left unmatched. This CDR3 has 12 residues. The germline CDR1 and CDR2 sequences are LNHDA and SQIVND (reference sequence). CDR3: CASSDRAGEQYF. CDR3 in DNA: TGTGCCAGTAGCGACAGGGCAGGCGAGCAGTACTTC. The complete variable domain, with remaining parts taken from reference TRBV19 and TRBJ2-7, reads DGGITQSPKYLFRKEGQNVTLSCEQNLNHDAMYWYRQDPGQGLRLIYYSQIVNDFQKGDIAEGYSVSREKKESFPLTVTSAQKNPTAFYLCASSDRAGEQYFGPGTRLTVT.

V usage is TRBV2 and J usage is TRBJ2-6, with D maybe TRBD1 (6 bases). The V gene's germline CDR1 is SNHLY and CDR2 FYNNEI. The CDR3 covers 15 residues. The V end lost 6 bases, the J end lost 0 bases, and 9 bases lay between the germline ends. CDR3 DNA sequence: TGTGCCAGCAGAACAGGGTTCTCTGGGGCCAACGTCCTGACTTTC. This translates into CASRTGFSGANVLTF. The whole variable domain, remainder taken from reference TRBV2 and TRBJ2-6, is EPEVTQTPSHQVTQMGQEVILRCVPISNHLYFYWYRQILGQKVEFLVSFYNNEISEKSEIFDDQFSVERPDGSNFTLKIRSTKLEDSAMYFCASRTGFSGANVLTFGAGSRLTVL.

The chain couples TRBV6-5 to TRBJ1-2, with D unresolved. Trimming removed 2 bases at V and 4 bases at J, with 2 bases between. The CDR3 loop spans 11 amino acids. Germline CDR1 and CDR2: MNHEY and SVGAGI. In DNA, the CDR3 is TGTGCCAGCAGTTACGGCTATGGCTACACCTTC. Translating it yields CASSYGYGYTF.

The CDR3 DNA is TGTGCCAGCAGCGCCCTGGGACTAGCGGGGGCAAGCGAGCAGTTCTTC. Its translation is CASSALGLAGASEQFF. This chain links TRBV11-2 with TRBJ2-1; 14 positions agree with TRBD2. With V trimmed by 5 bases and J by 10 bases, 10 bases remained unmatched. This CDR3 region has 16 residues. Germline V gives CDR1 SGHAT, CDR2 FQNNGV.

The chain carries TRBV7-8 and TRBJ2-1; 9 bases fit TRBD2. V shed 2 bases, J shed 2 bases, and the junction held 1 base outside the gene matches. CDR3 length equals 15 residues. The V gene's germline CDR1 is SGHVS and CDR2 FQNEAQ. The CDR3 loop reads CASSLQRGAYNEQFF. DNA for the CDR3: TGTGCCAGCAGCTTACAGCGGGGGGCCTACAATGAGCAGTTCTTC.

The rearrangement joins TRBV18 to TRBJ2-2; D might be TRBD1 or TRBD2, each matching 6 bases. The CDR3 has 13 amino acids. Trimming took 6 bases from V and 5 from J, leaving 10 bases between them. Germline V gene lookup returns CDR1 KGHSH and CDR2 LQKENI. CDR3 protein: CASSRDTTGELFF. The CDR3 DNA reads as TGTGCCAGCTCGCGGGACACGACCGGGGAGCTGTTTTTT.

The gene calls are TRBV5-4 and TRBJ2-5, with 8 positions matching TRBD1. Losses at the gene ends were 4 bases for V and 3 bases for J; bases not matched to a gene: 5. The germline gives CDR1 SGHNT, CDR2 YYREEE (reference sequence). The CDR3 is 14 residues long. The CDR3 bases are TGTGCCAGCAGCAAGGACAGGGCCGAAGAGACCCAGTACTTC. Its translation: CASSKDRAEETQYF.

V usage is TRBV30 and J usage is TRBJ2-1; 9 bases are a match to TRBD1. Germline CDR1 reads GTSNPN; CDR2 reads SVGIG (reference sequence). V dropped 3 bases and J dropped 8; count of bases not matched to a gene: 14. The CDR3 contains 16 residues. The CDR3: CAWSQPGQGIIDEQFF. The CDR3 nucleotides are TGTGCCTGGAGCCAACCGGGACAGGGAATAATAGATGAGCAGTTCTTC.

CDR3 sequence: CASSLVALSGANVLTF. CDR3 coding DNA: TGTGCCAGCAGCTTAGTGGCCCTCTCTGGGGCCAACGTCCTGACTTTC. The chain joins TRBV7-6 to TRBJ2-6, with unresolved D. Trimming removed 1 base at V and 0 bases at J, with 7 bases between. This CDR3 comprises 16 residues. Germline V gene data show CDR1 as SGHVS and CDR2 as FNYEAQ.

The rearrangement joins TRBV19 to TRBJ2-1; TRBD2 aligns across 14 bases. The V gene's germline CDR1 is LNHDA and CDR2 SQIVND (reference sequence). V trimming: 5 bases; J trimming: 1 base; junction bases outside the gene matches: 10. The CDR3 contains 19 residues. DNA for the CDR3: TGTGCCAGTAGTCTACGACTAGCGGGAGGGCGGGGGTCCTACAATGAGCAGTTCTTC. Amino acids: CASSLRLAGGRGSYNEQFF.

The V call is TRBV28, the J call TRBJ2-5, with D possibly matching TRBD2 (6 bases). CDR1 and CDR2 from the germline V gene are MDHEN and SYDVKM. V lost 6 bases to trimming and J lost 6 bases, with 14 bases between them. The CDR3 runs to 13 residues. CDR3 nucleotides: TGTGCCAGCAGCCCCGGGACTCCCCAGACCCAGTACTTC. It codes for CASSPGTPQTQYF.

This chain joins TRBV6-2 or TRBV6-3 and TRBJ2-7; 7 nucleotides line up with TRBD2. Germline V gene data show CDR1 as MNHEY and CDR2 as SVGEGT. This CDR3 region has 17 residues. V shed 0 bases, J shed 1 base, and the junction held 9 bases outside the gene matches. The CDR3 reads CASSYSMGRGLSYEQYF. Written as DNA, the CDR3 is TGTGCCAGCAGTTACTCGATGGGGCGGGGGTTGTCCTACGAGCAGTACTTC.

J is TRBJ1-2 and V is TRBV6-1, with D uncertain. The CDR3 runs to 11 residues. V was shortened by 1 base and J by 8 bases, with 5 bases between the two germline ends. Germline CDR1 reads MNHNS; CDR2 reads SASEGT. Here the CDR3 reads CASSEGIGYTF. The CDR3, as DNA: TGTGCCAGCAGTGAAGGGATCGGCTACACCTTC.